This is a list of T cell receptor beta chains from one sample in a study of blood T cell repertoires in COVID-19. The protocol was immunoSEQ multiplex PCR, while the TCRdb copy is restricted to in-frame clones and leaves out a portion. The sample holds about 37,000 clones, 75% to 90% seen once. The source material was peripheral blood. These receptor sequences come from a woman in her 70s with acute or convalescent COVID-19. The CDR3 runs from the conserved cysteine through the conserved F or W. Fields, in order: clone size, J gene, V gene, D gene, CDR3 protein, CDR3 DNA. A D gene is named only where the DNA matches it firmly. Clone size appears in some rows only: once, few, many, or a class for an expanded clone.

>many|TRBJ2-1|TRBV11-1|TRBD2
CASSLASGGDEQFF
TGTGCCAGCAGCTTAGCGAGCGGGGGCGATGAGCAGTTCTTC
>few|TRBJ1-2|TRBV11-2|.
CASSLGFEVSYGYTF
TGTGCCAGCAGCTTAGGATTCGAGGTCAGCTATGGCTACACCTTC
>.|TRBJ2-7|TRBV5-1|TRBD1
CASSYGQGAPFFPYEQYF
TGCGCCAGCAGCTATGGACAGGGGGCGCCTTTCTTCCCCTACGAGCAGTACTTC
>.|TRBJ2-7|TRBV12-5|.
CASGLAFDPDSAILEQYF
TGTGCTAGTGGTTTGGCCTTTGACCCAGACAGTGCCATATTGGAGCAGTACTTC
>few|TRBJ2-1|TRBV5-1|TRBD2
CASSLMLADNEQFF
TGCGCCAGCAGCTTGATGCTAGCGGACAATGAGCAGTTCTTC
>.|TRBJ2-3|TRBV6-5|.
CASSYTLAAGTDTQYF
TGTGCCAGCAGTTACACCCTAGCAGCTGGCACAGATACGCAGTATTTT
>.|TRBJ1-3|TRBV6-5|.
CASSRLEGNTIYF
TGTGCCAGCAGCCGACTTGAGGGAAACACCATATATTTT
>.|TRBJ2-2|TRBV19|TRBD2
CATNALAGPTGELFF
TGTGCCACGAACGCACTAGCGGGACCTACCGGGGAGCTGTTTTTT
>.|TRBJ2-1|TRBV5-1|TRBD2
CASSWEGNEQFF
TGCGCCAGCAGCTGGGAGGGAAATGAGCAGTTCTTC
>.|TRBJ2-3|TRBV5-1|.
CASSPGQTPSTDTQYF
TGCGCCAGCAGCCCTGGACAGACCCCTAGCACAGATACGCAGTATTTT
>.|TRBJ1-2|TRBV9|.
CASSAPPGDRAYGYTF
TGTGCCAGCAGCGCCCCTCCAGGGGATCGGGCATATGGCTACACCTTC
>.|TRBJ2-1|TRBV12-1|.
CASSFAPSGSSYNEQFF
TGTGCCAGCAGCTTTGCGCCCAGCGGGAGCTCCTACAATGAGCAGTTCTTC
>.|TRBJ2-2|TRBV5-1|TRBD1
CASSDRGFTGELFF
TGCGCCAGCAGCGACAGGGGATTCACCGGGGAGCTGTTTTTT
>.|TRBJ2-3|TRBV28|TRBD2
CASSPGTSGRIKLSTDTQYF
TGTGCCAGCAGTCCAGGGACTAGCGGGAGAATCAAGCTGAGCACAGATACGCAGTATTTT
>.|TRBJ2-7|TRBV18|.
CASSPVQGLAYEQYF
TGTGCCAGCTCACCAGTCCAGGGCCTCGCGTACGAGCAGTACTTC
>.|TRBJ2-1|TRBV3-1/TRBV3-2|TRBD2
CASWGGTTYNEQFF
TGTGCCAGCTGGGGGGGAACCACCTACAATGAGCAGTTCTTC
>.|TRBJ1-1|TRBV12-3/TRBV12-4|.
CASSLHLDTEAFF
TGTGCCAGCAGTTTACATCTTGACACGGAAGCTTTCTTT
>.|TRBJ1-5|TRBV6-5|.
CATRWENNQPQHF
TGTGCCACCCGGTGGGAGAATAATCAGCCCCAGCATTTT
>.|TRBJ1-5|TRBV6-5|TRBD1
CASGKDRWLDQPQHF
TGTGCCAGCGGAAAGGACAGGTGGTTGGATCAGCCCCAGCATTTT
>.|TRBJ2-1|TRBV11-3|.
CASSRGSNEQFF
TGTGCCAGCAGTCGGGGTAGTAATGAGCAGTTCTTC
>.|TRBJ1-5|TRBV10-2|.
CASSETDHQPQHF
TGCGCCAGCAGTGAGACAGATCATCAGCCCCAGCATTTT
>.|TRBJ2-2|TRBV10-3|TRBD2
CAITSGGSSNTGELFF
TGTGCCATCACTAGCGGGGGCTCGTCGAACACCGGGGAGCTGTTTTTT
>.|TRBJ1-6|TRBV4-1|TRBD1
CASSQGTGQGSSPLHF
TGCGCCAGCAGCCAAGGGACCGGACAGGGGTCGTCACCCCTCCACTTT
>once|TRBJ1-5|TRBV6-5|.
CASREGNSNQPQHF
TGTGCCAGCCGGGAGGGGAATAGCAATCAGCCCCAGCATTTT
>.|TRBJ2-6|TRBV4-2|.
CASSPEGAGGANVLTF
TGTGCCAGCAGCCCGGAGGGGGCAGGAGGGGCCAACGTCCTGACTTTC
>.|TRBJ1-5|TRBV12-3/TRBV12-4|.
CASRATGDQPQHF
TGTGCCAGCAGAGCGACGGGGGATCAGCCCCAGCATTTT
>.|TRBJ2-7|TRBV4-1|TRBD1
CASSQGPGQGYEQYF
TGCGCCAGCAGCCAAGGGCCGGGACAGGGGTACGAGCAGTACTTC
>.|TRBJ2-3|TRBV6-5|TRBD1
CASSLFRQGQDTQYF
TGTGCCAGCAGTCTATTCCGACAGGGACAAGATACGCAGTATTTT
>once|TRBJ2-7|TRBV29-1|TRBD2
CSVGALAGGPSSYEQYF
TGCAGCGTGGGCGCGCTAGCGGGGGGGCCAAGCTCCTACGAGCAGTACTTC
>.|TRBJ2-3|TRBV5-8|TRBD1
CASSLYSIPGQGLTDTQYF
TGTGCCAGCAGCCTATATTCTATACCGGGACAGGGCCTCACAGATACGCAGTATTTT
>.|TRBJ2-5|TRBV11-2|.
CASGGFLKETQYF
TGTGCCAGCGGGGGGTTTCTTAAAGAGACCCAGTACTTC
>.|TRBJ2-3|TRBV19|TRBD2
CASSIEREGTDTQYF
TGTGCCAGTAGTATCGAGCGGGAGGGCACAGATACGCAGTATTTT
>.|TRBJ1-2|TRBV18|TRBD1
CASSPSPGQGLGGYTF
TGTGCCAGCTCACCATCTCCGGGACAGGGACTCGGTGGCTACACCTTC
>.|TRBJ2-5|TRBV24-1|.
CATSDPQREKKTQYF
TGTGCCACCAGTGATCCACAACGGGAGAAGAAGACCCAGTACTTC
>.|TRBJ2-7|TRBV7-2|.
CASSLEGGGASSYEQYF
TGTGCCAGCAGCTTAGAGGGGGGGGGCGCGAGCTCCTACGAGCAGTACTTC
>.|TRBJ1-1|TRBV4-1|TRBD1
CASSQRQGNTEAFF
TGCGCCAGCAGCCAACGACAGGGGAACACTGAAGCTTTCTTT
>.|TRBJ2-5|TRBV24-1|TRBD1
CATSDPRRGQPETQYF
TGTGCCACCAGTGACCCCAGAAGGGGGCAGCCCGAGACCCAGTACTTC
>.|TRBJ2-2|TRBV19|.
CASSGSAGLGTGELFF
TGTGCCAGTAGTGGGTCAGCGGGCCTCGGCACCGGGGAGCTGTTTTTT
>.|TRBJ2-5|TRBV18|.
CASSFGAETQYF
TGTGCCAGCTCATTCGGAGCGGAGACCCAGTACTTC
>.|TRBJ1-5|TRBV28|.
CASSSEGRPQHF
TGTGCCAGCAGTTCCGAGGGTAGGCCCCAGCATTTT
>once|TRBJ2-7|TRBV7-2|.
CASSLASPYEQYF
TGTGCCAGCAGCTTAGCTAGTCCCTACGAGCAGTACTTC
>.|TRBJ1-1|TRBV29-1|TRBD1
CSVAGTGPMNTEAFF
TGCAGCGTTGCCGGGACAGGACCTATGAACACTGAAGCTTTCTTT
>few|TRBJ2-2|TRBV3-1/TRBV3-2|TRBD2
CASSHTSGRAGLIGELFF
TGTGCCAGCAGCCATACTAGCGGGAGGGCCGGGTTGATCGGGGAGCTGTTTTTT
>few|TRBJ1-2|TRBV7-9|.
CASSLDGSQYYGYTF
TGTGCCAGCAGCTTAGATGGTTCACAGTACTATGGCTACACCTTC
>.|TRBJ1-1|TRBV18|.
CASSPSVIPEAFF
TGTGCCAGCTCACCGTCAGTAATCCCTGAAGCTTTCTTT
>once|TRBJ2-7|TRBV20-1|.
CSASDPTPTYEQYF
TGCAGTGCTAGTGACCCCACGCCTACCTACGAGCAGTACTTC
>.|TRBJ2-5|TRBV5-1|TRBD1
CASSRSGQEQETQYF
TGCGCCAGCAGCCGGTCGGGACAGGAGCAAGAGACCCAGTACTTC
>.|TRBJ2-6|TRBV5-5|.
CASSPFLGVGANVLTF
TGTGCCAGCAGCCCTTTTCTCGGGGTTGGGGCCAACGTCCTGACTTTC
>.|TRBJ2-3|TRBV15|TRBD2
CATSRGLVRGSSTDTQYF
TGTGCCACCAGCCGAGGACTAGTTAGGGGTTCGAGCACAGATACGCAGTATTTT
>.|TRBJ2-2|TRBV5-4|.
CATLRDSDHGELFF
TGTGCCACCCTCCGGGACTCCGACCACGGGGAGCTGTTTTTT
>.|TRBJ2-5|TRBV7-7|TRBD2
CASSRLAGQETQYF
TGTGCCAGCAGCAGACTAGCGGGGCAAGAGACCCAGTACTTC
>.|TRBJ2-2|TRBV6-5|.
CASTAGVGELFF
TGTGCCAGCACCGCAGGGGTCGGGGAGCTGTTTTTT
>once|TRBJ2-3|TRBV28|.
CASDGTSPGADTQYF
TGTGCCAGCGATGGGACTTCCCCCGGGGCAGATACGCAGTATTTT
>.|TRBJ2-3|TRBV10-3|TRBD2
CAIGPSGTDTQYF
TGTGCCATCGGTCCTAGCGGGACAGATACGCAGTATTTT